This is a list of T cell receptor beta chains from one sample in a study of blood T cells in healthy people across ages. TCRdb ran MiXCR on the 5' RACE reads and lists one entry per CDR3 protein. The data contain about 620,000 distinct CDR3 sequences, over 20% of them singletons. Sequencing used blood. Receptors originate from a man between 70 and 80 years old in good health. The CDR3 runs from the conserved cysteine through the conserved F or W. The D gene is left open where the match is weak. Expanded clones get a size class; other rows say once, few or many, or leave the size out.

d_gene,abundance,j_gene,v_gene,CDR3aa,CDR3nt
TRBD1,-,TRBJ1-3,TRBV28,CAAQTGGPGNTIYF,TGTGCCGCCCAAACAGGGGGCCCTGGAAACACCATATATTTT
TRBD1,-,TRBJ2-2,TRBV19,CATKYDRGVTGELFF,TGTGCCACAAAGTATGACAGGGGGGTCACCGGGGAGCTGTTTTTT
TRBD2,-,TRBJ2-7,TRBV20-1,CSARGTSGSLYEQYF,TGCAGTGCTAGAGGAACTAGCGGGAGTCTTTACGAGCAGTACTTC
-,once,TRBJ2-1,TRBV20-1,CSARGRTTSYNEQFF,TGCAGTGCTAGGGGGAGGACTACCTCCTACAATGAGCAGTTCTTC
-,once,TRBJ2-1,TRBV7-9,CASSLSGTTNEQFF,TGTGCCAGCAGCTTATCCGGGACGACAAATGAGCAGTTCTTC
TRBD2,-,TRBJ2-7,TRBV28,CASSHKPPGLAATYYF,TGTGCCAGCAGTCACAAACCCCCGGGACTAGCAGCCACCTATTACTTC
-,-,TRBJ2-7,TRBV20-1,CSAERTITYEQYF,TGCAGTGCAGAAAGGACCATAACCTACGAGCAGTACTTC
-,many,TRBJ2-1,TRBV7-9,CASQGSSHLYNEQFF,TGTGCCAGCCAGGGCTCGAGTCACTTATACAATGAGCAGTTCTTC
-,-,TRBJ2-2,TRBV24-1,CATSAPGQGGTGELFF,TGTGCCACCAGTGCCCCGGGGCAGGGGGGCACCGGGGAGCTGTTTTTT
TRBD2,few,TRBJ2-5,TRBV20-1,CSATRLAGATQETQYF,TGCAGTGCTACCCGACTAGCGGGAGCCACCCAAGAGACCCAGTACTTC
TRBD2,many,TRBJ2-5,TRBV3-1,CASSLGLAEETQYF,TGTGCCAGCAGCCTCGGGCTAGCGGAAGAGACCCAGTACTTC
TRBD1,few,TRBJ1-1,TRBV2,CASRQQGTTFF,TGTGCCAGCAGACAACAGGGGACGACTTTCTTT
-,-,TRBJ1-1,TRBV27,CASGTRGAAEAFF,TGTGCCAGCGGGACCCGGGGGGCTGCTGAAGCTTTCTTT
-,few,TRBJ2-2,TRBV12-3/TRBV12-4,CASRWNTGELFF,TGTGCCAGCAGGTGGAACACCGGGGAGCTGTTTTTT
-,-,TRBJ2-7,TRBV6-6,CASSLPQGRLSYEQYF,TGTGCCAGCAGTTTACCTCAGGGGAGGCTTTCCTACGAGCAGTACTTC
-,few,TRBJ2-7,TRBV10-3,CAISESFRAYEQYF,TGTGCCATCAGTGAGTCGTTCCGGGCCTACGAGCAGTACTTC
TRBD2,few,TRBJ2-2,TRBV5-1,CASSHTSGKANTGELFF,TGCGCCAGCAGTCATACTAGCGGGAAGGCGAACACCGGGGAGCTGTTTTTT
TRBD2,-,TRBJ2-3,TRBV28,CASSLMVVSGMPDTQYF,TGTGCCAGCAGTTTGATGGTGGTTAGCGGGATGCCAGATACGCAGTATTTT
TRBD2,-,TRBJ2-1,TRBV5-1,CASSSPSGGSYNEQFF,TGCGCCAGCAGCTCGCCGAGCGGGGGTTCCTACAATGAGCAGTTCTTC
-,-,TRBJ2-7,TRBV25-1,CASSESRVNRNEQYF,TGTGCCAGCAGTGAATCCAGGGTGAATAGGAACGAGCAGTACTTC
-,many,TRBJ2-6,TRBV4-1,CASSNRDTPTLSGANVLTF,TGCGCCAGCAGCAACCGGGACACCCCAACCTTATCTGGGGCCAACGTCCTGACTTTC
-,-,TRBJ2-3,TRBV2,CASISSGTDTQYF,TGTGCCAGCATCTCTAGCGGCACAGATACGCAGTATTTT
TRBD2,few,TRBJ2-3,TRBV7-9,CASSPAGLAITQYF,TGTGCCAGCAGCCCAGCGGGACTAGCGATCACGCAGTATTTT
-,-,TRBJ1-1,TRBV14,CASSQRQVLNTEAFF,TGTGCCAGCAGCCAAAGACAGGTCTTGAACACTGAAGCTTTCTTT
TRBD1,-,TRBJ1-3,TRBV3-1,CASSQGDSSGNTIYF,TGTGCCAGCAGCCAAGGGGACAGCTCTGGAAACACCATATATTTT
-,-,TRBJ1-4,TRBV20-1,CSAAGATNEKLFF,TGCAGTGCGGCAGGGGCAACTAATGAAAAACTGTTTTTT
-,-,TRBJ2-2,TRBV5-1,CASSVPQGTGELFF,TGCGCCAGCAGCGTACCCCAGGGAACCGGGGAGCTGTTTTTT
TRBD1,-,TRBJ2-1,TRBV5-1,CASSLVGRGPNEQFF,TGCGCCAGCAGCTTGGTTGGCAGGGGGCCCAATGAGCAGTTCTTC
-,-,TRBJ1-3,TRBV2,CASSAGRQGSGNTIYF,TGTGCCAGCAGTGCGGGGCGGCAGGGCTCTGGAAACACCATATATTTT
-,few,TRBJ2-7,TRBV6-2/TRBV6-3,CASSYPGLAHEQYF,TGTGCCAGCAGTTACCCTGGCCTAGCCCACGAGCAGTACTTC
-,-,TRBJ2-5,TRBV5-1,CASSLARGGEETQYF,TGCGCCAGCAGCTTGGCCAGGGGAGGGGAAGAGACCCAGTACTTC
-,-,TRBJ2-2,TRBV12-3/TRBV12-4,CASRTSTGELFF,TGTGCCAGCCGGACAAGCACCGGGGAGCTGTTTTTT
TRBD2,many,TRBJ2-7,TRBV29-1,CSVERSGGNEQYF,TGCAGCGTTGAAAGGTCGGGGGGTAACGAGCAGTACTTC
TRBD2,few,TRBJ2-3,TRBV9,CASSESGKGSDTQYF,TGTGCCAGCAGCGAGAGCGGGAAGGGCTCAGATACGCAGTATTTT
-,-,TRBJ2-7,TRBV12-3/TRBV12-4,CASNPGGYEQYF,TGTGCCAGCAATCCGGGCGGCTACGAGCAGTACTTC
-,few,TRBJ2-5,TRBV28,CASSFSRAQETQYF,TGTGCCAGCAGTTTTAGTAGGGCCCAAGAGACCCAGTACTTC
-,-,TRBJ2-4,TRBV28,CASSLYGAGLAKNIQYF,TGTGCCAGCAGTTTATATGGGGCGGGCCTAGCCAAAAACATTCAGTACTTC
TRBD2,few,TRBJ2-1,TRBV24-1,CATSGSGRPRDEQFF,TGTGCCACCAGTGGTAGCGGGAGGCCGCGCGATGAGCAGTTCTTC
TRBD2,few,TRBJ2-3,TRBV5-1,CASSWTSGSGTDTQYF,TGCGCCAGCAGCTGGACTAGCGGGAGTGGCACAGATACGCAGTATTTT
TRBD1,-,TRBJ2-4,TRBV28,CASSPSTGVNIQYF,TGTGCCAGTAGTCCATCGACAGGGGTAAACATTCAGTACTTC
-,-,TRBJ2-7,TRBV28,CASGGVVHEQYF,TGTGCCAGCGGAGGGGTAGTTCACGAGCAGTACTTC
TRBD2,-,TRBJ2-1,TRBV10-3,CAISRTRNSGDEQFF,TGTGCCATCAGCCGGACTAGGAACTCTGGCGATGAGCAGTTCTTC
-,-,TRBJ1-5,TRBV24-1,CATSDSRDIRSQPQHF,TGTGCCACCAGTGATTCCCGGGACATTAGGTCTCAGCCCCAGCATTTT
-,-,TRBJ2-3,TRBV7-9,CASSLAYQDGGTQGHTQYF,TGTGCCAGCAGCTTAGCCTATCAGGACGGGGGTACTCAGGGGCATACGCAGTATTTT
TRBD1,many,TRBJ2-5,TRBV28,CASSSGQGSKTQYF,TGTGCCAGCAGTTCCGGACAGGGTTCAAAGACCCAGTACTTC
-,few,TRBJ2-1,TRBV27,CASEPWTPLSYNEQFF,TGTGCCAGCGAGCCCTGGACACCCCTCTCCTACAATGAGCAGTTCTTC
-,few,TRBJ1-5,TRBV29-1,CSVAQGGNQPQHF,TGCAGCGTTGCTCAGGGCGGAAATCAGCCCCAGCATTTT
-,few,TRBJ1-4,TRBV4-1,CASSPRDEKLFF,TGCGCCAGCAGCCCACGGGACGAAAAACTGTTTTTT
-,few,TRBJ1-1,TRBV20-1,CSGGHNTEAFF,TGCAGTGGAGGACACAACACTGAAGCTTTCTTT